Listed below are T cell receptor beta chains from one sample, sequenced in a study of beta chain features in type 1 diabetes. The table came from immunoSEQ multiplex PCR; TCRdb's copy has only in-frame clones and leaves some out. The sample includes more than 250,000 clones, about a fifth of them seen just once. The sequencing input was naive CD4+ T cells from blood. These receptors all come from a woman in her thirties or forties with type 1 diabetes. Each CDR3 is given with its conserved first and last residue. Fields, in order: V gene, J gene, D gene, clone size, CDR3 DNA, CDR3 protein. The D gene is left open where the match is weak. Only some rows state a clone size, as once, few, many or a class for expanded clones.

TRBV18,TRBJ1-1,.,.,TGTGCCAGCTCACAGGGACGGGACATGAACACTGAAGCTTTCTTT,CASSQGRDMNTEAFF
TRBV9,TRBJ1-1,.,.,TGTGCCAGCAGCGCGGACAGTTTAAACACTGAAGCTTTCTTT,CASSADSLNTEAFF
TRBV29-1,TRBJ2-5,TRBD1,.,TGCAGTTGGGGACAGGGGGCTGAGACCCAGTACTTC,CSWGQGAETQYF
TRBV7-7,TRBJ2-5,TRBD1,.,TGTGCTAGCAGCGCAGACAGGGTTGAGACCCAGTACTTC,CASSADRVETQYF
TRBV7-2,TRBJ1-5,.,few,TGTGCCAGCAGCTTAAGACAGAATAGCAATCAGCCCCAGCATTTT,CASSLRQNSNQPQHF
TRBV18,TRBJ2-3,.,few,TGTGCCAGCTCGCAGGCCCTTGGTCTGGATACGCAGTATTTT,CASSQALGLDTQYF
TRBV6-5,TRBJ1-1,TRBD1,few,TGTGCCAGCAGTTATTCACCGGGACAGGGTAGCACTGAAGCTTTCTTT,CASSYSPGQGSTEAFF
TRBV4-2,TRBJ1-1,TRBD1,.,TGTGCCAGCAGCCAGGCAAGGGGGCAGGCTTTCTTT,CASSQARGQAFF
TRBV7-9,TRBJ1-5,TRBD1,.,TGTGCCAGCAGCCCCGGGACAGCAAACCAGCCCCAGCATTTT,CASSPGTANQPQHF
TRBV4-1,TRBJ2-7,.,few,TGCGCCAGCAGCCAAGATTTCGGCGGCGAGCAGTACTTC,CASSQDFGGEQYF
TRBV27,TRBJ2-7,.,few,TGTGCCAGCAGTTCAGATTACGAGCAGTACTTC,CASSSDYEQYF
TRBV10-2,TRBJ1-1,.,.,TGCGCCAGCAGAGGGGACACTCCGAACACTGAAGCTTTCTTT,CASRGDTPNTEAFF
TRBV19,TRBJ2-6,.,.,TGTGCCAGTAGTGCCCAGGGAGGATCCGGGGCCAACGTCCTGACTTTC,CASSAQGGSGANVLTF
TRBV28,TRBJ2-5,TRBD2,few,TGTGCCAGCAGTACTAGCGGGAGGGCCTTAGAGACCCAGTACTTC,CASSTSGRALETQYF
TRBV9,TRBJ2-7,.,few,TGTGCCAGCAGCCCAGGACAGCCCTTCTCCTACGAGCAGTACTTC,CASSPGQPFSYEQYF
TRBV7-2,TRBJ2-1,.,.,TGTGCCAGCACCCTAGGACTCCCCTACAATGAGCAGTTCTTC,CASTLGLPYNEQFF
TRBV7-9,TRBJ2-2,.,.,TGTGCCAGCACTCGTCAGGGGAACACCGGGGAGCTGTTTTTT,CASTRQGNTGELFF
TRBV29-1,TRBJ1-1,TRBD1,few,TGCAGCGCTGCACAGGGGGGGAACACTGAAGCTTTCTTT,CSAAQGGNTEAFF